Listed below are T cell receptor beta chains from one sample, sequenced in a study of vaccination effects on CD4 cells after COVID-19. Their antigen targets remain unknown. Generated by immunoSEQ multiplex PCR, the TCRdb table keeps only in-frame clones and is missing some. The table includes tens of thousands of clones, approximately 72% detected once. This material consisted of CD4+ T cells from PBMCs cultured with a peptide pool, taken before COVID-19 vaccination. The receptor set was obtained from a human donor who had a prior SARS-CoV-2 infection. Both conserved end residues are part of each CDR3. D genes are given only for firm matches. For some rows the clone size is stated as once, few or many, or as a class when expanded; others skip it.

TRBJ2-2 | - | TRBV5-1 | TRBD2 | CASSLLSGSTGELFF | TGCGCCAGCAGCTTGTTGAGCGGGAGCACCGGGGAGCTGTTTTTT
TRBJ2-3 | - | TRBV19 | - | CATRDSPTDTQYF | TGTGCCACCCGGGACTCCCCAACAGATACGCAGTATTTT
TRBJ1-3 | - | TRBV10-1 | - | CASSYPGSSGNTIYF | TGCGCCAGCAGTTACCCGGGCTCCTCTGGAAACACCATATATTTT
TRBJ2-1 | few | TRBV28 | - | CASSFSEGNEQFF | TGTGCCAGCAGTTTCAGCGAGGGCAATGAGCAGTTCTTC
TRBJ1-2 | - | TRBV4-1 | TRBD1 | CASSRTGMLNYGYTF | TGCGCCAGCAGCCGGACAGGGATGCTAAACTATGGCTACACCTTC
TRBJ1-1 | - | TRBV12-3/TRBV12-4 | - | CASSFVRNTEAFF | TGTGCCAGCAGTTTCGTCAGGAACACTGAAGCTTTCTTT
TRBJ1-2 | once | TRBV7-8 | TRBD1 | CASSIGRDRAPQYGYTF | TGTGCCAGCAGCATAGGAAGGGACAGGGCCCCTCAATATGGCTACACCTTC
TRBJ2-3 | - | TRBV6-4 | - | CASSNPSTDTQYF | TGTGCCAGCAGTAACCCTAGCACAGATACGCAGTATTTT
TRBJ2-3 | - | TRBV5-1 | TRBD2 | CASSLPPRGVDTQYF | TGCGCCAGCAGCTTGCCCCCCCGGGGGGTGGATACGCAGTATTTT
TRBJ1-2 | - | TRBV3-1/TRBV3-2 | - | CASSQDLQGTNYGYTF | TGTGCCAGCAGCCAAGATCTCCAGGGAACTAACTATGGCTACACCTTC
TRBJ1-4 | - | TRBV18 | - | CASSPGRPTTNEKLFF | TGTGCCAGCTCACCGGGTCGTCCGACAACTAATGAAAAACTGTTTTTT
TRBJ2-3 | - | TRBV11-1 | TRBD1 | CASSLPRGGRPDTQYF | TGTGCCAGCAGCTTACCCAGAGGGGGCCGCCCAGATACGCAGTATTTT
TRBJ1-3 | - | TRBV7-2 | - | CASSFGGAVGNTIYF | TGTGCCAGCAGCTTCGGGGGGGCGGTAGGAAACACCATATATTTT
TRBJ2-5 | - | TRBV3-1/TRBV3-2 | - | CASSRRAFRGETQYF | TGTGCCAGCAGCCGGCGGGCTTTCCGAGGAGAGACCCAGTACTTC
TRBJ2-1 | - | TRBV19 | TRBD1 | CASSQGQVVFQNNEQFF | TGTGCCAGTAGTCAGGGACAGGTAGTTTTCCAAAACAATGAGCAGTTCTTC
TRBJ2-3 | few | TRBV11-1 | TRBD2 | CASSSTSGGADTQYF | TGTGCCAGCAGTTCCACTAGCGGGGGGGCTGATACGCAGTATTTT
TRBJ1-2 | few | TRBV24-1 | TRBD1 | CATSDAIAGTGYGYTF | TGTGCCACCAGTGATGCAATTGCCGGGACAGGCTATGGCTACACCTTC
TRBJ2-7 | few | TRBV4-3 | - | CASSQDIFREQYF | TGCGCCAGCAGCCAAGATATATTTCGGGAGCAGTACTTC
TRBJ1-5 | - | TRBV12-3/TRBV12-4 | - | CASSRTFRQPQHF | TGTGCCAGCAGTCGGACCTTCAGGCAGCCCCAGCATTTT
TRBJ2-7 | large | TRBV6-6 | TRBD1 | CASSMGQGAHEQYF | TGTGCCAGCAGCATGGGACAGGGTGCCCACGAGCAGTACTTC
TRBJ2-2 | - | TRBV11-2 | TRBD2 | CASSYGLAGYTGELFF | TGTGCCAGCAGCTACGGGCTAGCGGGGTACACCGGGGAGCTGTTTTTT
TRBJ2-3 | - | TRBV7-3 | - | CASSSRAVDTQYF | TGTGCCAGCAGCTCCAGGGCTGTTGATACGCAGTATTTT
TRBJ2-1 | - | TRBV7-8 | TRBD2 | CASSLAASGEFSLLDEQFF | TGTGCCAGCAGCTTAGCGGCTAGCGGGGAATTTTCCCTACTCGATGAGCAGTTCTTC
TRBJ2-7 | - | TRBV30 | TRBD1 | CACLRGPYEQYF | TGTGCCTGCTTAAGGGGGCCCTACGAGCAGTACTTC
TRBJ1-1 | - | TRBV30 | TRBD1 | CAWRRNRGLTMNTEAFF | TGTGCCTGGAGACGAAACAGGGGGCTAACTATGAACACTGAAGCTTTCTTT
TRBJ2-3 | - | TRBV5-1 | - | CASSLPDPDTQYF | TGCGCCAGCAGCTTGCCCGACCCGGATACGCAGTATTTT
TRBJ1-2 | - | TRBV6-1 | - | CASSEYGGGGYTF | TGTGCCAGCAGTGAATACGGGGGCGGGGGCTACACCTTC
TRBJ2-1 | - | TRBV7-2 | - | CASSERKSSYNEQFF | TGTGCCAGCAGCGAACGTAAGAGCTCCTACAATGAGCAGTTCTTC
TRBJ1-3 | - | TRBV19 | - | CASSILPFGTSGNTIYF | TGTGCCAGTAGTATTCTTCCTTTTGGGACGTCTGGAAACACCATATATTTT
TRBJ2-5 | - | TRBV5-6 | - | CASSLVNTLGETQYF | TGTGCCAGCAGCTTGGTTAATACCCTAGGAGAGACCCAGTACTTC
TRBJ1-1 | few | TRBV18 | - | CASSPTSAGDTEAFF | TGTGCCAGCTCACCGACATCGGCCGGGGACACTGAAGCTTTCTTT
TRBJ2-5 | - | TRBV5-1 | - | CASSFRTQETQYF | TGCGCCAGCAGCTTTAGGACCCAAGAGACCCAGTACTTC
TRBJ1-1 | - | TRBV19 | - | CASSTDTRTEAFF | TGTGCCAGTAGTACCGATACAAGGACTGAAGCTTTCTTT
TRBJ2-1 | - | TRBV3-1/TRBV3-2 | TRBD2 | CASSLVLAGVPAWSYNEQFF | TGTGCCAGCAGCCTAGTCTTAGCGGGGGTTCCCGCTTGGTCCTACAATGAGCAGTTCTTC
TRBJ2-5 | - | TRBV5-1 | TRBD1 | CASSPGQGGGETQYF | TGCGCCAGCAGCCCCGGACAGGGGGGAGGAGAGACCCAGTACTTC
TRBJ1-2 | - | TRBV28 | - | CASREGGANYGYTF | TGTGCCAGCAGGGAAGGGGGAGCTAACTATGGCTACACCTTC
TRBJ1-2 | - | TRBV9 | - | CASSVAGDDGYTF | TGTGCCAGCAGCGTAGCGGGCGACGATGGCTACACCTTC
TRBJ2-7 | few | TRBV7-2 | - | CASSLQGSTYEQYF | TGTGCCAGCAGCTTACAAGGGAGTACCTACGAGCAGTACTTC
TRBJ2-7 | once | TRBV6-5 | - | CASRARDWVPYEQYF | TGTGCCAGCAGGGCACGGGATTGGGTGCCCTACGAGCAGTACTTC
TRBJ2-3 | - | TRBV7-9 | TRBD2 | CASNTGGGNTDTQYF | TGTGCCAGCAACACGGGCGGGGGGAACACAGATACGCAGTATTTT
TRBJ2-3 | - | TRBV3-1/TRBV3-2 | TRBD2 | CASSEGQGRRLAGGIPADTQYF | TGTGCCAGCAGCGAGGGACAGGGACGGCGCCTAGCGGGAGGAATTCCGGCAGATACGCAGTATTTT
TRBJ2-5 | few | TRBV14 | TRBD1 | CASSQGNLRGETQYF | TGTGCCAGCAGCCAAGGCAACCTCAGGGGGGAGACCCAGTACTTC
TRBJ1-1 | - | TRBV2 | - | CATRLQVQNTEAFF | TGTGCCACAAGATTACAGGTTCAGAACACTGAAGCTTTCTTT
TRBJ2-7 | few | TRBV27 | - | CASSRRRTSTYEQYF | TGTGCCAGCAGCCGCCGGAGGACTTCAACCTACGAGCAGTACTTC
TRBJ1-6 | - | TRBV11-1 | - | CASSPDSFNSPLHF | TGTGCCAGCAGCCCGGACAGTTTCAATTCACCCCTCCACTTT
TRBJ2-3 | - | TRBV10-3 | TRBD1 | CAIRDPGQDTDTQYF | TGTGCCATCAGGGATCCGGGACAGGACACAGATACGCAGTATTTT